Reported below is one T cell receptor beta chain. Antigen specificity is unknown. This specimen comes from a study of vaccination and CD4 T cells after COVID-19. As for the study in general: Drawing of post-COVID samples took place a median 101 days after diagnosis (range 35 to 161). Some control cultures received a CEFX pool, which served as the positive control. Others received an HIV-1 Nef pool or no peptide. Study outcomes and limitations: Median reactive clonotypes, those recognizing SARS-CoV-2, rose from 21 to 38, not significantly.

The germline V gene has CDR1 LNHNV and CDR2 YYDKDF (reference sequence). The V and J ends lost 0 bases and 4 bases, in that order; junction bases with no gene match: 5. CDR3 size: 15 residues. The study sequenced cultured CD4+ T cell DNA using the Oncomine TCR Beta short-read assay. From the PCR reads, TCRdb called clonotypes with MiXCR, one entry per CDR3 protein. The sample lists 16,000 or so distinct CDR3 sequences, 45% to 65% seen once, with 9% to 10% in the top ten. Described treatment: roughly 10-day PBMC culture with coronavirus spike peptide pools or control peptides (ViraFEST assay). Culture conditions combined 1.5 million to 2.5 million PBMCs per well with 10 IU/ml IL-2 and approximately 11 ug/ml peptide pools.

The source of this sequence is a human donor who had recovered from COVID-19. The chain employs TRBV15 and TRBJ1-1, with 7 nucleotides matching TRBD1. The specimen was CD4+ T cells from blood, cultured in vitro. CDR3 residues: CATSRDQGGGTEAFF. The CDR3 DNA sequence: TGTGCCACCAGCAGAGATCAGGGGGGCGGCACTGAAGCTTTCTTT.